Given below is one T cell receptor (beta chain) in context. Its antigen is currently unknown. The table came from immunoSEQ multiplex PCR; TCRdb's copy has only in-frame clones and leaves some out. The sample has more than 150,000 clones; more than 80% are singletons. The entry originates in a study of T cell responses to AZD1222 COVID-19 vaccine. Findings of the study overall: Spike-specific TCR repertoires showed rising breadth and depth after two AZD1222 doses. Variant regions that are unmutated are reportedly the target of nearly half of spike-specific TCRs. There were mostly white British donors and more females than males, and clonal diversity was possibly underestimated. Just a handful of people given AZD1222 tested seropositive at baseline.

The CDR3 consists of 14 residues. CDR1 is KGHSH and CDR2 is LQKENI in the germline V gene. Trimming cost V 3 bases and J 3 bases, with 8 bases left between them. The material sequenced was peripheral blood, taken on day 0 of AZD1222 vaccination. The clonotype was recovered from an adult in good health. The genes are TRBV18 and TRBJ2-2, with D unresolved. In DNA form, the CDR3 reads TGTGCCAGCTCACCCTTTTCGGACACCGGGGAGCTGTTTTTT. Its protein product is CASSPFSDTGELFF.